The TCR beta chain under discussion was sequenced for a study of identical twins. V lost 5 bases to trimming and J lost 3 bases, with 14 bases between them. CDR3 length: 15 residues. The germline V gene has CDR1 LNHNV and CDR2 YYDKDF (reference sequence). Study conclusions and caveats: Insertions ran lower in abundant cord blood beta clonotypes, though not in memory repertoires.

The sample holds many counts of this clonotype. What it binds is unknown. It was template switching that added a universal primer site, and there were unique molecular identifiers on the cDNA. TCRdb re-called the 5' RACE reads through MiXCR, storing one row per CDR3 protein. The sample has 300,000 to 350,000 distinct CDR3 sequences, 9% to 15% seen once. In every case, the donor was a healthy Caucasian. The same data also went into a second study, on yellow fever vaccine responses in identical twins. Turning to that study: Vaccine-induced T cell responses in twins were reportedly observed to appear partly convergent, partly personalized.

The rearrangement links TRBV15 to TRBJ2-1; D possibly uses TRBD1 or TRBD2 (6 bases each). The receptor was isolated from a woman between 18 and 29 years old in good health. The specimen was CD8+ T cells sorted from blood. In DNA, the CDR3 is TGTGCCACCAGCCCCTCGGGGGCCGTCTACAATGAGCAGTTCTTC. This codes for CATSPSGAVYNEQFF.